Sequencing of this T cell receptor (beta chain) was carried out in a study of T cell responses to AZD1222 COVID-19 vaccine (dated by TCRdb to about 2021). Some background on the complete study: AZD1222 recipients whose second dose came at about 4 weeks and those whose second dose came at about 12 weeks were combined into one group, since spike-specific TCR depth and breadth did not differ between the two schedules. Trial participants were enrolled by age into subgroups of 18-55, 56-69 and 70-plus years, and about 150, 27 and 61 TCR-sequenced participants, respectively, were included in these subgroups. TCR sequencing covered over 230 trial participants: 200 to 210 given two doses of AZD1222 and 26 given two doses of MenACWY control vaccine. Study-wide findings and limitations: Vaccine-associated CD4 TCRs spanned the whole spike protein, with dominant responses in regions 160-218 and 743-854. Epitopes outside the regions mutated in the B.1.351 and B.1.1.7 variants were reportedly recognized by nearly half of the unique spike-specific TCRs. Conclusions about previously exposed vaccinees are limited because only six or seven AZD1222 recipients were SARS-CoV-2 seropositive at baseline. A significant rise in spike-specific TCR breadth and depth was observed after two AZD1222 doses relative to day 0 and relative to MenACWY recipients. Because no day 14 peak-response samples were available, the repertoires could be characterized only after the peak T cell response. Participants were mostly white British and included more females than males, and it was suggested by the authors that clonal diversity may have been underestimated. In the small 56-69-year group, the increase in depth fell short of significance, most likely because of low power.

As for this clone: No cognate antigen has been identified for it. No base quality values were provided; no much bigger clone lies one nucleotide off.

The CDR3 regions of human TCRbeta chains were subjected to immunosequencing. The source study handled its data this way. Repertoire TCRs were matched against a reference library of SARS-CoV-2-specific TCRs generated with the MIRA antigen-specificity platform. Breadth meant the fraction of unique TCRs that were SARS-CoV-2-associated, whereas depth meant the fraction of total T cells that were SARS-CoV-2-associated. Each spike-specific TCR was assigned to its reactive spike region and to a CD4 or CD8 class using the MIRA data. Log10-transformed breadth and depth values were compared by one-way ANOVA with Sidak's multiple comparisons tests. This immuneACCESS table, as held by TCRdb, lists in-frame sequences with V and J called but not all clones. Of the missing ones, under half trace to an unresolved V gene in checked studies; the others have no known cause. V and J calls plus clone size are reproduced from that table; the DNA served to infer D and trimming. Within this sample are approximately 170,000 clones, with 90% to 95% of them counted one time only. The ten largest clones capture about 4% of the sample.

The sample's time point label is to be understood as: baseline before first vaccination. Samples from vaccinated people were obtained from the UK trials COV001 and COV002, which included a single-blind randomized controlled phase 2/3 trial of AZD1222 (ChAdOx1 nCoV-19) in healthy adults. For TCRbeta chain sequencing, PBMC samples were collected from trial participants at day 0 and at day 28 after the second dose. Looking up the germline V gene yields CDR1 MNHEY and CDR2 SVGAGI. Spanning cysteine to phenylalanine, the CDR3 consists of 15 amino acids. Of all the DNA, just the CDR3 is kept, 45 bases in frame from base 1.

In this chain, TRBV6-5 is recombined with TRBJ1-2; the D gene cannot be named for sure. The receptor was isolated from an adult in good health. The sequenced sample was peripheral blood, obtained on day 0 of AZD1222 vaccination. The DNA sequence follows: TGTGCATTAACGAGAGATTGGATTTCTCCGTATGGCTACACCTTC. This gives the protein CALTRDWISPYGYTF.